The 9 T cell receptor beta chains below all came from one sample that was sequenced in a study of cytomegalovirus exposure and HLA in healthy donors. The PCR used 60 Vbeta and 13 Jbeta primers. The data were produced by immunoSEQ multiplex PCR, yet TCRdb's version contains in-frame clones alone and is incomplete. The table shows about 140,000 clones, with about four fifths occurring only once. The source material was PBMCs. These receptors originate from a woman younger than 30 in good health and CMV-seropositive.

This chain links TRBV5-1 with TRBJ2-2; TRBD1 agrees at 7 bases. Germline V gene lookup returns CDR1 SGHRS and CDR2 YFSETQ. J lost 0 bases, V lost 4 bases, and 6 bases had no gene match. The CDR3 covers 16 residues. In DNA form, the CDR3 reads TGCGCCAGCAGCAGAGGAGACAGGGCGAACACCGGGGAGCTGTTTTTT. It translates to CASSRGDRANTGELFF.

The rearrangement joins TRBV4-1 to TRBJ2-2, with 12 positions matching TRBD2. Per the germline V gene, CDR1 is MGHRA and CDR2 is YSYEKL. CDR3 length: 19 amino acids. With 1 base clipped from V and 6 bases from J, the junction kept 12 bases outside the gene matches. In DNA, the CDR3 is TGCGCCAGCAGCCAAGTTCTATTCTCTGGACTAGCGGGGTCCGGGGAGCTGTTTTTT. Protein: CASSQVLFSGLAGSGELFF.

Here the CDR3 DNA reads TGTGCCAGCAGCTTCTGGACACCGAGCTCCTATAATTCACCCCTCCACTTT. Amino acids: CASSFWTPSSYNSPLHF. This chain joins TRBV13 and TRBJ1-6, with a possible D match to TRBD1 (5 bases). Germline V gene data show CDR1 as PRHDT and CDR2 as FYEKMQ (reference sequence). V was cut by 3 bases and J by 0 bases, with 12 bases left in between. The length of the CDR3 is 17 residues.

J is TRBJ1-1 and V is TRBV6-1; tentative D call: TRBD1 (6 bases). This CDR3 spans 12 amino acids. Germline lookup yields CDR1 MNHNS and CDR2 SASEGT. Trimming shortened V by 4 bases and J by 8 bases, and 11 bases separated the two germline ends. Here the CDR3 DNA reads TGTGCCAGCAGTGCCAACAGGGCCGAAGCTTTCTTT. Its translation is CASSANRAEAFF.

This clone was detected a few times. The chain recombines TRBV2 with TRBJ2-5; no definite D call. The CDR3 runs 13 residues. With 6 bases removed from V and 7 bases from J, the gap between germline ends came to 15 bases. Germline CDR1 and CDR2: SNHLY and FYNNEI. The DNA of the CDR3 is TGTGCCAGCAGAGAAAGAAACCTCGGGACCCAGTACTTC. Residues: CASRERNLGTQYF.

This clone was detected a few times. The chain uses TRBV7-9 and TRBJ2-1, with TRBD2 matching over 7 bases. CDR1 SEHNR and CDR2 FQNEAQ come from the germline V gene (reference sequence). There are 16 residues in the CDR3. Losses at the gene ends were 5 bases for V and 5 bases for J; bases not matched to a gene: 12. The CDR3 here is CASSRDAHTSDNEQFF. The DNA for the CDR3 is TGTGCCAGCAGCCGCGACGCCCATACTAGCGACAATGAGCAGTTCTTC.

The chain is built from TRBV2 and TRBJ1-2, with D tentatively TRBD1 (6 bases). The CDR3 has 14 amino acids. V was clipped by 6 bases and J by 2 bases, with 13 bases between them. In germline, CDR1 is SNHLY, CDR2 FYNNEI. The DNA of the CDR3 is TGTGCCAGCAGATTCCGGGACAACAACTATGGCTACACCTTC. Amino acids: CASRFRDNNYGYTF.

This rearrangement joins TRBV7-8 to TRBJ1-1, with D hard to call. The CDR3 spans 15 residues. Trimming removed 2 bases at V and 1 base at J, with 11 bases between. The germline V gene encodes CDR1 SGHVS and CDR2 FQNEAQ. The CDR3 bases are TGTGCCAGCAGCTTATCCCCGGCGGGGAACACTGAAGCTTTCTTT. Its translation: CASSLSPAGNTEAFF.

This clone came up once. The J gene is TRBJ1-2, the V gene TRBV5-1; D perhaps matches TRBD1 (5 bases). Germline-derived CDR1 and CDR2 are SGHRS and YFSETQ. Trimming cost V 2 bases and J 5 bases, with 16 bases left between them. This CDR3 has 15 amino acids. The DNA for the CDR3 is TGCGCCAGCAGCTTAGACAGCTCGGAGGGTTATGGCTACACCTTC. Protein: CASSLDSSEGYGYTF.